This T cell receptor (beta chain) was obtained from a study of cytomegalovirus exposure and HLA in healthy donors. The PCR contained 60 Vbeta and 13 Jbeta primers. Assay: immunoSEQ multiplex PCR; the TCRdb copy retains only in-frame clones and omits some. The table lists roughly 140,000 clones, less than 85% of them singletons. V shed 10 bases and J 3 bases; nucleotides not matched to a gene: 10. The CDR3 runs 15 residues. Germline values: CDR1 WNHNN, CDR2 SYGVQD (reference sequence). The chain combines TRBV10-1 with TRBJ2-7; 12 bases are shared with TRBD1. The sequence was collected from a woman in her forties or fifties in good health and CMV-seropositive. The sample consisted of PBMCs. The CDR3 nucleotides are TGCGCCACCTCTCCCGGGACAGGGGGCCACTACGAGCAGTACTTC. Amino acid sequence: CATSPGTGGHYEQYF.